Below, one T cell receptor (beta chain) is given with its context. The data originate from a study of blood T cell repertoires in COVID-19. As for the study in general: T cells, B-cell-depleted T cells, or PBMCs supplied cDNA or gDNA.

Participants spanned ages about 18 to 90 years and resided in some 22 US areas. Participants were placed into cohorts based on the clinical history they reported. As handled by the study authors: Reference gene primer amplification in the assay estimated nucleated cell counts. Produced via immunoSEQ multiplex PCR; TCRdb's table is partial and in-frame only. The DNA was the basis for D and trimming; V, J and clone size are from that table. The sample has 200,000 to 250,000 clones; 70% to 90% are singletons. Germline V gene data show CDR1 as MNHNS and CDR2 as SASEGT. The CDR3 has 15 amino acids. The ends were cut back, 3 bases at V and 5 bases at J, with 15 bases in the middle.

This chain uses TRBV6-1 with TRBJ2-3; D is perhaps TRBD2 (6 bases). The clonotype comes from a man aged 25-45 years with acute COVID-19. Sequenced: PBMCs or T cells enriched from blood (not recorded which). This chain's CDR3 is CASSDRTWGEDTQYF. Written as DNA, the CDR3 is TGTGCCAGCAGTGACAGGACCTGGGGGGAAGATACGCAGTATTTT.